The 21 T cell receptor beta chains presented below share a single source sample, sequenced in a study of cytomegalovirus exposure and HLA in healthy donors. Primers: 60 Vbeta forward and 13 Jbeta reverse. Measured with immunoSEQ multiplex PCR; TCRdb has only the in-frame clones, and not every one. The data contain approximately 88,000 clones, more than 70% of them singletons. Sequencing was performed on PBMCs. The receptors here all came from a man aged 18 to 29 in good health and CMV-seronegative.

This sequence joins TRBV2 and TRBJ1-1, with D unresolved. V lost 7 bases to trimming and J lost 2 bases, with 17 bases between them. This CDR3 has 15 amino acids. Germline CDR1 SNHLY, CDR2 FYNNEI. DNA for the CDR3: TGTGCCAGCATCCTAAACGGGGTAACAAACACTGAAGCTTTCTTT. It is translated as CASILNGVTNTEAFF.

The chain carries TRBV9 and TRBJ2-3; 11 bases fit TRBD2. The ends lost 0 bases at V and 6 bases at J; junction bases unmatched: 6. This CDR3 is built from 16 residues. Germline-derived CDR1 and CDR2 are SGDLS and YYNGEE. The CDR3 coding sequence is TGTGCCAGCAGCGTAGATAGCGGGGGGGCGTCGGATACGCAGTATTTT. Translation gives CASSVDSGGASDTQYF. Drawing the rest from reference TRBV9 and TRBJ2-3, the complete variable domain is DSGVTQTPKHLITATGQRVTLRCSPRSGDLSVYWYQQSLDQGLQFLIQYYNGEERAKGNILERFSAQQFPDLHSELNLSSLELGDSALYFCASSVDSGGASDTQYFGPGTRLTVL.

The chain employs TRBV7-7 and TRBJ2-5; D is uncertain. The V end lost 5 bases, the J end lost 4 bases, and 20 bases lay between the germline ends. CDR1 SSHAT and CDR2 FNYEAQ come from the germline V gene (reference sequence). The CDR3 is made up of 16 amino acids. CDR3 loop: CASSRDPTQGRETQYF. CDR3 nucleotides: TGTGCCAGCAGCCGTGACCCGACACAAGGTCGAGAGACCCAGTACTTC.

This clone turned up a few times. The chain is built from TRBV18 and TRBJ1-2; unclear D gene. The CDR3 covers 15 residues. The germline V gene encodes CDR1 KGHSH and CDR2 LQKENI. V lost 2 bases and J lost 6, with 16 bases in between. This CDR3 is CASSPNPGPDDGYTF. The CDR3 nucleotides read TGTGCCAGCTCACCAAATCCGGGTCCAGATGATGGCTACACCTTC.

The chain employs TRBV19 and TRBJ2-5; no clear D gene. Trimming pared 5 bases from V and 2 bases from J, leaving 9 bases between. Germline loops: CDR1 LNHDA, CDR2 SQIVND (reference sequence). CDR3 length: 13 residues. The CDR3 loop reads CASSQRIQETQYF. The CDR3 bases are TGTGCCAGTAGTCAGCGCATACAAGAGACCCAGTACTTC.

This clone came up once. The chain joins TRBV5-1 to TRBJ2-2, with D possibly matching TRBD2 (6 bases). V was shortened by 4 bases and J by 5 bases, with 18 bases between the two germline ends. Germline V CDR1 and CDR2: SGHRS, YFSETQ. CDR3 length equals 16 residues. This CDR3 is CASSPTGRAGTGELFF. The CDR3 coding sequence is TGCGCCAGCAGCCCCACCGGACGGGCGGGGACCGGGGAGCTGTTTTTT.

This clone was picked up one time. The chain carries TRBV6-1 and TRBJ1-2, with 9 nucleotides matching TRBD1. CDR1 and CDR2 from the germline V gene are MNHNS and SASEGT. CDR3 length: 15 amino acids. Germline trimming cut 7 bases from V and 6 bases from J; bases unmatched to any gene: 12. The CDR3 bases are TGTGCCAGCACCAAGCCGACGGACAGGGGCCATGGCTACACCTTC. Translated: CASTKPTDRGHGYTF.

The V and J genes are TRBV30 and TRBJ1-1; D unclear. Trimming took off 2 bases at V and 5 bases at J, with 12 bases between the two ends. Per germline, CDR1 GTSNPN and CDR2 SVGIG (reference sequence). There are 13 residues in the CDR3. For the CDR3, the DNA is TGTGCCTGGAGTTATAACTCGGGAACTGAAGCTTTCTTT. Translating gives CAWSYNSGTEAFF. Together with reference TRBV30 and TRBJ1-1, the CDR3 gives the full variable domain: SQTIHQWPATLVQPVGSPLSLECTVEGTSNPNLYWYRQAAGRGLQLLFYSVGIGQISSEVPQNLSASRPQDRQFILSSKKLLLSDSGFYLCAWSYNSGTEAFFGQGTRLTVV.

The chain recombines TRBV13 with TRBJ2-7, with D hard to call. Per germline, CDR1 PRHDT and CDR2 FYEKMQ (reference sequence). Trimming took 7 bases from V and 2 from J, leaving 9 bases between them. The CDR3 has 12 residues. CDR3 amino acids: CASKAGPYEQYF. The CDR3 DNA is TGTGCCAGCAAAGCAGGCCCCTACGAGCAGTACTTC.

The rearrangement joins TRBV6-1 to TRBJ1-6; D gene ambiguous. The CDR3 sequence is 18 residues long. V lost 0 bases, J lost 0 bases, and 12 bases lay in between. CDR1 and CDR2 (germline): MNHNS, SASEGT. The CDR3 loop reads CASSEAASYLSYNSPLHF. CDR3 nucleotide sequence: TGTGCCAGCAGTGAAGCGGCAAGTTATCTCTCCTATAATTCACCCCTCCACTTT.

The V gene is TRBV5-1, the J gene TRBJ2-6; 9 bases fit TRBD1. The length of the CDR3 is 17 residues. The V gene's germline CDR1 is SGHRS and CDR2 YFSETQ. V lost 2 bases and J lost 0; bases outside the gene matches: 3. CDR3 DNA: TGCGCCAGCAGCTTACAGGGGGCGGTCTCTGGGGCCAACGTCCTGACTTTC. This codes for CASSLQGAVSGANVLTF.

The V and J genes are TRBV5-1 and TRBJ1-1; 8 nucleotides align to TRBD1. V shed 0 bases, J shed 1 base, and the junction held 5 bases outside the gene matches. Looked up from germline, CDR1 is SGHRS and CDR2 is YFSETQ. The CDR3 is 16 amino acids. CDR3 sequence: CASSLDRGMGNTEAFF. The CDR3 nucleotides read TGCGCCAGCAGCTTGGACAGGGGGATGGGGAACACTGAAGCTTTCTTT.

This clone appeared a few times. The V call is TRBV7-2, the J call TRBJ2-7; 7 positions agree with TRBD1. The CDR3 runs 16 residues. V lost 5 bases and J lost 5; bases outside the gene matches: 15. The germline V gene encodes CDR1 SGHTA and CDR2 FQGNSA. CDR3 sequence reads: CASSPSVGQRFDEQYF. The CDR3 DNA follows: TGTGCCAGCAGCCCCTCGGTGGGACAGAGATTCGACGAGCAGTACTTC.

Only one count was recorded for this clone. The rearrangement links TRBV18 to TRBJ2-5; possibly TRBD2 for D (5 bases). Germline V gene lookup returns CDR1 KGHSH and CDR2 LQKENI. Trimming removed 0 bases from V and 5 bases from J, with 19 bases in between. The CDR3 runs 17 residues. CDR3 in amino acids: CASSPPWLAGPWETQYF. CDR3 nucleotide sequence: TGTGCCAGCTCACCACCGTGGCTAGCCGGGCCGTGGGAGACCCAGTACTTC. Drawing the rest from reference TRBV18 and TRBJ2-5, the complete variable domain is NAGVMQNPRHLVRRRGQEARLRCSPMKGHSHVYWYRQLPEEGLKFMVYLQKENIIDESGMPKERFSAEFPKEGPSILRIQQVVRGDSAAYFCASSPPWLAGPWETQYFGPGTRLLVL.

The genes are TRBV6-6 and TRBJ2-7, with 9 bases aligning to TRBD1. The CDR3 is made up of 14 amino acids. Germline V lookup: CDR1 MNHNY, CDR2 SVGAGI (reference sequence). V shed 3 bases, J shed 4 bases, and the junction held 4 bases outside the gene matches. The CDR3 loop is CASSYPDRGYEQYF. The CDR3 DNA follows: TGTGCCAGCAGTTATCCCGACAGGGGGTACGAGCAGTACTTC.

This clone appeared a few times. The V gene is TRBV9, the J gene TRBJ1-1, with 7 nucleotides matching TRBD1. Germline CDR1 and CDR2: SGDLS and YYNGEE. This CDR3 is built from 12 residues. Trimming at V came to 3 bases and at J to 9 bases, leaving 5 bases not matched to a gene. In DNA, the CDR3 is TGTGCCAGCAGCGGGGGACAGTCTAAAGCTTTCTTT. Translation: CASSGGQSKAFF.

The V gene is TRBV4-2, the J gene TRBJ2-1; D possibly corresponds to TRBD2 (6 bases). There are 14 residues in the CDR3. Trimming left V 4 bases short and J 10 bases short, with 17 bases between. Germline V lookup: CDR1 LGHNA, CDR2 YNFKEQ. The CDR3 is CASSLQLGLKEQFF. CDR3 coding DNA: TGTGCCAGCAGCCTTCAACTGGGACTCAAGGAGCAGTTCTTC.

As DNA, the CDR3 is TGTGCCAGCAGTGACTCGGAGGGGAGAGATGGCTACACCTTC. It translates to CASSDSEGRDGYTF. The V and J genes are TRBV6-4 and TRBJ1-2; D is perhaps TRBD1 (5 bases). Trimming stripped 0 bases from V and 6 bases from J, with 11 bases between. CDR1 MRHNA and CDR2 SNTAGT come from the germline V gene. The CDR3 loop spans 14 amino acids.

In this sample, this clone turned up a few times. At one boundary the junction diverges from the germline segment, which might be a read error. V usage is TRBV7-9 and J usage is TRBJ1-2; the D gene is possibly TRBD1 (6 bases). CDR1 and CDR2 (germline): SEHNR, FQNEAQ (reference sequence). The CDR3 loop spans 13 amino acids. DNA for the CDR3: TGTTCCAGCAGCTTATCAGGGGAGTATGGCTACACCTTC. Translation: CSSSLSGEYGYTF.

CDR3 DNA sequence: TGTGCCAGCAGGGGCCCAGGGCTTAGCTCCTACGAGCAGTACTTC. Translated, it gives CASRGPGLSSYEQYF. The chain is built from TRBV6-5 and TRBJ2-7; possible D gene TRBD1, 5 bases. CDR1 and CDR2 (germline): MNHEY, SVGAGI. Between the trimmed V and J ends, which lost 6 bases and 0 bases, there was a span of 15 bases. This CDR3 comprises 15 residues.

The table lists this clone with a few counts. The chain uses TRBV25-1 and TRBJ2-5; weak D call: TRBD2 (5 bases). Trimming left V 2 bases short and J 2 bases short, with 15 bases between. This CDR3 contains 16 residues. Germline-derived CDR1 and CDR2 are MGHDK and SYGVNS. CDR3 residues: CASSEGWGKRQETQYF. DNA of the CDR3: TGTGCCAGCAGTGAAGGGTGGGGAAAGCGGCAAGAGACCCAGTACTTC.